The 9 T cell receptor beta chains given below trace back to one sample, sequenced in a study of Ad26.COV2.S vaccination and SARS-CoV-2 variants. The treatment here: over 15 received Ad26.COV2.S at low or high dose, single or two shots; roughly five received placebo; per-sample allocation not given. The samples date from day 63 after the first vaccine or placebo injection. The method was immunoSEQ multiplex PCR; TCRdb's version includes in-frame clones alone and lacks a portion of them. The sample holds 350,000 to 500,000 clones, roughly nine tenths seen once. The specimen comprised peripheral blood, sampled in a trial of Ad26.COV2.S vaccine versus placebo. The receptors come from a person between 18 and 65 years old who received the Ad26.COV2.S COVID-19 vaccine or a placebo.

In this sample, this clone turned up a few times. The J gene is TRBJ2-3, the V gene TRBV5-4; a possible D gene is TRBD1 (5 bases). Trimming stripped 2 bases from V and 6 bases from J, with 7 bases between. Germline assignment: CDR1 SGHNT and CDR2 YYREEE (reference sequence). The CDR3 totals 12 residues. CDR3 nucleotides: TGTGCCAGCAGCTTCAAGGGGGATACGCAGTATTTT. This sequence encodes CASSFKGDTQYF.

This rearrangement joins TRBV5-4 to TRBJ2-5, with D possibly matching TRBD2 (7 bases). CDR3 length: 15 residues. The V end lost 0 bases, the J end lost 5 bases, and 14 bases lay between the germline ends. In germline, CDR1 is SGHNT, CDR2 YYREEE (reference sequence). The CDR3 here is CASSLGGGREETQYF. In nucleotides, the CDR3 is TGTGCCAGCAGCTTGGGCGGGGGCCGGGAGGAGACCCAGTACTTC.

This chain connects TRBV5-1 to TRBJ2-1; D gene unclear. The germline V and J ends were trimmed by 4 bases and 4 bases, with 18 bases remaining between them. Germline CDR1 SGHRS, CDR2 YFSETQ. The CDR3 is made up of 16 amino acids. CDR3 residues: CASSLSPGTDYNEQFF. In DNA, the CDR3 is TGCGCCAGCAGCCTTTCGCCGGGTACAGATTACAATGAGCAGTTCTTC.

This chain joins TRBV4-3 and TRBJ2-3; TRBD2 is a possible D gene (6 bases). The CDR3 has 13 residues. Per the germline V gene, CDR1 is LGHNA and CDR2 is YSLEER. Between the trimmed V and J ends, which lost 7 bases and 2 bases, there was a span of 10 bases. CDR3 sequence reads: CASNGGATDTQYF. The DNA of the CDR3 is TGCGCCAGCAATGGCGGGGCCACAGATACGCAGTATTTT.

The chain recombines TRBV21-1 with TRBJ2-2. TRBV21-1 has pseudogene status. The CDR3 length is 15 residues. The CDR3 DNA is TGTGCCAGCAGCGCCCGAACGGCCCCCACCGGGGAGCTGTTTTTT. Protein sequence: CASSARTAPTGELFF.

The chain employs TRBV6-4 and TRBJ1-4, with D uncertain. The length of the CDR3 is 14 residues. Germline loops: CDR1 MRHNA, CDR2 SNTAGT. Trimming shortened V by 5 bases and J by 0 bases, and 7 bases separated the two germline ends. For the CDR3, the DNA is TGTGCCAGCAGTTTCGATGCAACTAATGAAAAACTGTTTTTT. Amino acid sequence: CASSFDATNEKLFF.

The CDR3 DNA reads as TGTGCCAGCAGTTACGCCCCAGGGGGCAGGTACGAGCAGTACTTC. Translated: CASSYAPGGRYEQYF. The chain recombines TRBV6-2 or TRBV6-3 with TRBJ2-7; 8 bases map to TRBD1. Germline V lookup: CDR1 MNHEY, CDR2 SVGEGT. The CDR3 consists of 15 residues. J was trimmed by 4 bases and V by 2 bases; bases with no gene match: 7.

The rearrangement uses TRBV3-1 (or the pseudogene TRBV3-2) and TRBJ1-2, with unresolved D. Germline V CDR1 and CDR2: LGHDT, YNNKEL (reference sequence). The CDR3 has 14 amino acids. The V and J ends lost 1 base and 0 bases respectively, with 6 bases between them. CDR3 nucleotides: TGTGCCAGCAGCCAAGGCCCAGCTAACTATGGCTACACCTTC. This sequence encodes CASSQGPANYGYTF.

The V call is TRBV4-2, the J call TRBJ1-6; no clear D. V was cut by 2 bases and J by 0 bases, with 14 bases left in between. This CDR3 is built from 18 residues. CDR1 and CDR2 (germline): LGHNA, YNFKEQ. This CDR3 is CASSQWHILGSYNSPLHF. For the CDR3, the DNA is TGTGCCAGCAGCCAATGGCATATCCTGGGCTCCTATAATTCACCCCTCCACTTT.